The following is a TCR beta chain sequence with its context. This clonotype showed up just a few times. No cognate antigen has been identified for it. No base-level quality is on record; no much larger clone is a single base apart. To test the sensitivity and accuracy of the pipeline, known numbers of KT2, a T cell clone whose TCR had already been sequenced, were spiked into unfractionated PBMC. A range of KT2-to-PBMC ratios was set up by mixing KT2 cells into a fixed number of PBMC. There are 14 amino acids in the CDR3, from cysteine to phenylalanine inclusive. The entry retains the CDR3 DNA only, 42 bases that are in frame from base 1. For CDR1 and CDR2, the germline V gene lists SGHTA and FQGNSA. Deletion took 5 bases off V and 11 bases off J, with a span of 21 bases between the germline ends. The sample belongs to a study of quantifying T cell responses using KT2 cells (TCRdb year 2017). Regarding the study in general: RNA was DNase-treated and reverse transcribed with TCR alpha and beta constant-region primers, mostly using SuperScript III. The efficiency of the T4 ligation step under optimum conditions was estimated to be greater than 9%. PCR2 was run as a SYBR Green qPCR and stopped at a predetermined fluorescence threshold to avoid over-amplification.

Receptor amplification or capture employed UMI-ligation and nested PCR. Using T4 RNA ligase 1, a single-stranded oligonucleotide bearing the Illumina SP2 sequence plus a UMI was ligated onto the 3' end of the cDNA. PCR1 used approximately 4 cycles (98 degrees C 15 s, 69 degrees C 30 s, 72 degrees C 40 s), and the beta primer was an equimolar mix of RC1.1 and RC1.2 that covered TRBC1 and TRBC2. Starting at PCR2, the TCR alpha and beta chains were handled separately, and sample indices and Illumina adaptors were added. The UMI was composed of 12 random nucleotides, arranged as two hexamers separated by a spacer, and was positioned after an 8-base spacer. Libraries were sequenced on an Illumina MiSeq using v2 2x251 paired-end chemistry, with about a dozen samples typically included per run. To increase diversity, roughly 4.5-8% PhiX DNA was added to each sequencing library. As for how the authors treated the data: Raw reads were converted to FASTQ with bcl2fastq and were demultiplexed by dual indices with Demultiplexor. Decombinator assigned V and J genes by tag matching, allowing a single base-pair mismatch. Using UMIs, Collapsinator corrected both sequencing errors and the frequency errors that come from PCR heterogeneity. CDR3Translator converted Decombinator identifiers into nucleotide sequence, translated that sequence into amino acids, and extracted CDR3 based on C- and N-terminal motifs. A cluster of KT2 sequences sharing one unique molecular identifier was counted as one distinct KT2 TCR. In-frame beta chains were kept once TCRdb had trimmed the public reads at Q25 with fastp and called clones with MiXCR. Merged by CDR3 protein, the rows form single entries marked with the most common genes and DNA. In this record, the V and J calls reflect TCRdb's handling and not the investigators' own analysis. Recorded for this sample are fewer than 50,000 distinct CDR3 sequences; over 15% of them occurred a single time. The ten largest clones capture approximately 45% of the sample.

Results the study describes overall, beyond this receptor: At very high KT2 spike-in numbers, detection of KT2 sequences reached saturation. KT2 sequences were still detected at the lowest spike-in tested, roughly one KT2 cell per 100,000 PBMC. Counts of KT2 alpha and beta sequences scaled linearly with input KT2 cell number over several orders of magnitude. No side-by-side comparison of the pipeline with other TCR sequencing techniques was included in the study.

Sample: PBMCs spiked with cells of the T cell clone KT2. The chain is encoded by TRBV7-2 joined to TRBJ1-1, with TRBD1 tentatively as D gene (5 bases match). The receptor was isolated from a human donor. CDR3 loop: CASSPSAWAKGAFF. The sequence in DNA is TGTGCCAGCAGCCCATCTGCCTGGGCGAAGGGGGCTTTCTTT. With the rest looked up from the reference TRBV7-2 and TRBJ1-1 genes rather than sequenced, the full variable domain is GAGVSQSPSNKVTEKGKDVELRCDPISGHTALYWYRQSLGQGLEFLIYFQGNSAPDKSGLPSDRFSAERTGGSVSTLTIQRTQQEDSAVYLCASSPSAWAKGAFFGQGTRLTVV.